Included here is one T cell receptor beta chain sequence, with context. The antigen remains undetermined. A read error may account for a junction end that differs from germline. In TCRdb, the 5' RACE reads were re-called with MiXCR into one record per CDR3 protein. Among around 70,000 distinct CDR3 sequences listed, around 5.2% were seen once. This sample stems from a study of neurological immune-mediated disorders. Overall study results and limits: There were no CDR3 amino acid sequences shared by expanded clones across subjects, a result suggesting private repertoires in all groups.

The sample taken for sequencing was PBMCs. The sequence came from a man younger than 35 with multiple sclerosis.

CDR3: CASSLSGGFGQPQNF. CDR3 DNA sequence: TGTGCCAGCAGTTTATCGGGGGGCTTCGGTCAGCCCCAGAATTTT. The genes are TRBV27 and TRBJ1-5; weak D call: TRBD1 (6 bases). The germline V gene has CDR1 MNHEY and CDR2 SMNVEV (reference sequence). The CDR3 has 15 residues.